The clone carrying this TCR beta chain has a handful of counts. The antigen is unknown. This specimen belongs to a study of T cell repertoires in cytomegalovirus infection. Across the whole study: Well-studied HLA-B-restricted epitopes and recently identified HLA-C-restricted epitopes of CMV were both used in the study.

Unmatched junction bases numbered 7, after V lost 2 bases and J lost 8 bases. The CDR3 is made up of 14 amino acids. Germline lookup yields CDR1 ENHRY and CDR2 SYGVKD. TCRdb recomputed calls from the reads with MiXCR, one row per CDR3 protein. Here the sample spans roughly 200,000 distinct CDR3 sequences, 30% to 45% being singletons. Study-wide findings and caveats: In two of eight donors, the top clonotype was HLA-C-restricted CMV-specific. People with CMV and the relevant HLA were identified by cumulative public TCR beta family frequency.

The chain employs TRBV10-3 and TRBJ1-2; 8 nucleotides align to TRBD1. Source: CD8+ T cells from cultured PBMCs, taken from culture after CMV antigen stimulation. The sequence was obtained from a human donor in good health (CMV status not recorded). Some clones in this sample may be carry-over from other donors' samples. The CDR3 region is CAISEVQGAEGYTF. CDR3 bases: TGTGCCATCAGTGAGGTGCAGGGGGCGGAGGGCTACACCTTC.